The rows below give T cell receptor beta chains drawn from one sample of a study of T cell repertoires in cytomegalovirus infection. Via MiXCR, TCRdb re-called the reads, giving one row per CDR3 protein. The table records 350,000 to 400,000 distinct CDR3 sequences, just under 35% of them present only once. The antigens these receptors bind are not known. The material was cultured PBMCs, obtained from culture after CMV antigen stimulation. These receptors all stem from a human donor in good health (CMV status not recorded). Some clones in this sample may be carry-over from other donors' samples. Both conserved end residues are part of each CDR3. The D gene is left open where the match is weak. Clone sizes are given selectively: once, few, many, or a class where the clone is expanded.

J gene: TRBJ2-1; V gene: TRBV7-2; clone size: few; CDR3 length: 14; D gene: .; CDR3 protein: CASSLAIGGNEQFF; CDR3 DNA: TGTGCCAGCAGCTTAGCTATAGGGGGCAATGAGCAGTTCTTC
J gene: TRBJ2-5; V gene: TRBV7-2; clone size: .; CDR3 length: 15; D gene: TRBD2; CDR3 protein: CASSGQGSGRLTQYF; CDR3 DNA: TGTGCCAGCAGTGGACAGGGTAGCGGGAGGCTGACCCAGTACTTC
J gene: TRBJ2-2; V gene: TRBV20-1; clone size: .; CDR3 length: 15; D gene: TRBD2; CDR3 protein: CSASRGGIRPGELFF; CDR3 DNA: TGCAGTGCTAGCCGGGGGGGGATCCGGCCCGGGGAGCTGTTTTTT
J gene: TRBJ2-5; V gene: TRBV7-9; clone size: .; CDR3 length: 14; D gene: .; CDR3 protein: CASSLVRREETQYF; CDR3 DNA: TGTGCCAGCAGCTTAGTACGCCGGGAAGAGACCCAGTACTTC
J gene: TRBJ2-7; V gene: TRBV5-1; clone size: .; CDR3 length: 15; D gene: TRBD2; CDR3 protein: CASSGGTSQAYEQYF; CDR3 DNA: TGCGCCAGCAGCGGAGGGACTAGCCAGGCCTACGAGCAGTACTTC
J gene: TRBJ2-3; V gene: TRBV11-2; clone size: .; CDR3 length: 18; D gene: .; CDR3 protein: CASSLDRRAAGPTDTQYF; CDR3 DNA: TGTGCCAGCAGCTTAGATCGACGGGCTGCTGGGCCCACAGATACGCAGTATTTT
J gene: TRBJ1-1; V gene: TRBV7-2; clone size: .; CDR3 length: 14; D gene: .; CDR3 protein: CASSLVGQGTEAFF; CDR3 DNA: TGTGCCAGCAGCTTAGTAGGGCAGGGCACTGAAGCTTTCTTT
J gene: TRBJ2-1; V gene: TRBV6-2/TRBV6-3; clone size: many; CDR3 length: 16; D gene: TRBD2; CDR3 protein: CASSYWTSGILDEQFF; CDR3 DNA: TGTGCCAGCAGTTACTGGACTAGCGGGATCCTAGATGAGCAGTTCTTC
J gene: TRBJ2-7; V gene: TRBV4-1; clone size: .; CDR3 length: 14; D gene: .; CDR3 protein: CASSQERGLREQYF; CDR3 DNA: TGCGCCAGCAGCCAAGAGAGAGGGTTAAGGGAGCAGTACTTC
J gene: TRBJ2-4; V gene: TRBV28; clone size: few; CDR3 length: 12; D gene: TRBD1; CDR3 protein: CASSLISGQKYF; CDR3 DNA: TGTGCCAGCAGTCTGATTTCGGGACAGAAGTACTTC
J gene: TRBJ2-1; V gene: TRBV6-2/TRBV6-3; clone size: .; CDR3 length: 15; D gene: TRBD2; CDR3 protein: CASSSSGRAANEQFF; CDR3 DNA: TGTGCCAGCAGTTCTAGCGGGAGGGCCGCAAATGAGCAGTTCTTC
J gene: TRBJ1-2; V gene: TRBV7-2; clone size: .; CDR3 length: 13; D gene: TRBD1; CDR3 protein: CASTPTGGHGYTF; CDR3 DNA: TGTGCCAGCACCCCCACAGGGGGCCATGGCTACACCTTC
J gene: TRBJ1-4; V gene: TRBV7-8; clone size: few; CDR3 length: 15; D gene: TRBD1; CDR3 protein: CASSLSGTVNEKLFF; CDR3 DNA: TGTGCCAGCAGCTTATCCGGGACAGTCAATGAAAAACTGTTTTTT
J gene: TRBJ2-3; V gene: TRBV4-3; clone size: .; CDR3 length: 16; D gene: .; CDR3 protein: CASSRTPTSSTDTQYF; CDR3 DNA: TGCGCCAGCAGCCGCACGCCGACAAGCAGCACAGATACGCAGTATTTT
J gene: TRBJ2-6; V gene: TRBV2; clone size: .; CDR3 length: 20; D gene: TRBD2; CDR3 protein: CASRQILTSGSPSGANVLTF; CDR3 DNA: TGTGCCAGCAGGCAAATACTGACTAGCGGGAGTCCGTCTGGGGCCAACGTCCTGACTTTC
J gene: TRBJ2-1; V gene: TRBV24-1; clone size: few; CDR3 length: 16; D gene: .; CDR3 protein: CATSDLNRAPNGEQFF; CDR3 DNA: TGTGCCACCAGTGATTTGAACAGGGCCCCGAACGGTGAGCAGTTCTTC
J gene: TRBJ2-2; V gene: TRBV7-9; clone size: .; CDR3 length: 14; D gene: .; CDR3 protein: CASSLDGRTGELFF; CDR3 DNA: TGTGCCAGCAGCTTAGATGGGCGGACCGGGGAGCTGTTTTTT
J gene: TRBJ1-6; V gene: TRBV7-2; clone size: many; CDR3 length: 15; D gene: TRBD1; CDR3 protein: CASSDRTGRNSPLHF; CDR3 DNA: TGTGCCAGCAGCGACCGGACAGGGCGTAATTCACCCCTCCACTTT
J gene: TRBJ2-1; V gene: TRBV4-3; clone size: .; CDR3 length: 15; D gene: .; CDR3 protein: CASSQSGEPYNEQFF; CDR3 DNA: TGCGCCAGCAGCCAATCCGGGGAACCCTACAATGAGCAGTTCTTC
J gene: TRBJ2-1; V gene: TRBV9; clone size: .; CDR3 length: 14; D gene: TRBD1; CDR3 protein: CASSPGTGSNEQFF; CDR3 DNA: TGTGCCAGCAGCCCCGGGACAGGGAGCAATGAGCAGTTCTTC
J gene: TRBJ1-1; V gene: TRBV7-2; clone size: .; CDR3 length: 13; D gene: TRBD1; CDR3 protein: CASRQGMNTEAFF; CDR3 DNA: TGTGCCAGTAGACAGGGAATGAACACTGAAGCTTTCTTT
J gene: TRBJ2-1; V gene: TRBV18; clone size: .; CDR3 length: 12; D gene: .; CDR3 protein: CASSPIYNEQFF; CDR3 DNA: TGTGCCAGCTCACCTATCTACAATGAGCAGTTCTTC
J gene: TRBJ2-3; V gene: TRBV20-1; clone size: .; CDR3 length: 14; D gene: .; CDR3 protein: CSARDLRGPDTQYF; CDR3 DNA: TGCAGTGCTAGAGATTTAAGGGGCCCAGATACGCAGTATTTT
J gene: TRBJ2-1; V gene: TRBV19; clone size: few; CDR3 length: 16; D gene: TRBD1; CDR3 protein: CASSAYGTGTVHEQFF; CDR3 DNA: TGTGCCAGTAGTGCCTACGGGACAGGGACGGTCCATGAGCAGTTCTTC
J gene: TRBJ1-5; V gene: TRBV27; clone size: .; CDR3 length: 13; D gene: .; CDR3 protein: CATRGYGNQPQHF; CDR3 DNA: TGTGCCACCAGGGGTTATGGCAATCAGCCCCAGCATTTT
J gene: TRBJ2-3; V gene: TRBV20-1; clone size: .; CDR3 length: 14; D gene: TRBD2; CDR3 protein: CSASWGGVADTQYF; CDR3 DNA: TGCAGTGCTAGTTGGGGGGGAGTCGCAGATACGCAGTATTTT
J gene: TRBJ2-2; V gene: TRBV12-3/TRBV12-4; clone size: few; CDR3 length: 16; D gene: .; CDR3 protein: CASSSGSGAYTGELFF; CDR3 DNA: TGTGCCAGCAGTTCGGGTTCGGGAGCCTACACCGGGGAGCTGTTTTTT
J gene: TRBJ2-1; V gene: TRBV20-1; clone size: many; CDR3 length: 14; D gene: .; CDR3 protein: CSVKKNPALNEQFF; CDR3 DNA: TGCAGTGTTAAGAAAAACCCGGCCCTCAATGAGCAGTTCTTC
J gene: TRBJ1-1; V gene: TRBV20-1; clone size: few; CDR3 length: 14; D gene: TRBD1; CDR3 protein: CSAREQGAGTEAFF; CDR3 DNA: TGCAGTGCTAGAGAACAGGGGGCCGGCACTGAAGCTTTCTTT
J gene: TRBJ2-3; V gene: TRBV7-2; clone size: .; CDR3 length: 16; D gene: .; CDR3 protein: CASRGALRREPPTQYF; CDR3 DNA: TGTGCCAGCAGGGGCGCCCTACGGCGGGAACCCCCTACGCAGTATTTT
J gene: TRBJ2-5; V gene: TRBV29-1; clone size: few; CDR3 length: 15; D gene: .; CDR3 protein: CSVDTPQGWGETQYF; CDR3 DNA: TGCAGCGTTGATACCCCTCAGGGGTGGGGAGAGACCCAGTACTTC
J gene: TRBJ2-3; V gene: TRBV6-1; clone size: many; CDR3 length: 11; D gene: .; CDR3 protein: CASSNTDTQYF; CDR3 DNA: TGTGCCAGCAGCAACACAGATACGCAGTATTTT
J gene: TRBJ2-1; V gene: TRBV15; clone size: .; CDR3 length: 17; D gene: .; CDR3 protein: CATSRDAGTSIYNEQFF; CDR3 DNA: TGTGCCACCAGCAGAGATGCCGGGACTTCTATTTACAATGAGCAGTTCTTC
J gene: TRBJ2-7; V gene: TRBV20-1; clone size: .; CDR3 length: 12; D gene: TRBD2; CDR3 protein: CSALAGAGEQYF; CDR3 DNA: TGCAGTGCGCTAGCGGGGGCCGGCGAGCAGTACTTC
J gene: TRBJ2-1; V gene: TRBV6-1; clone size: .; CDR3 length: 14; D gene: .; CDR3 protein: CASSYRQWGDEQFF; CDR3 DNA: TGTGCCAGCAGTTACAGACAGTGGGGCGATGAGCAGTTCTTC
J gene: TRBJ1-1; V gene: TRBV5-6; clone size: few; CDR3 length: 15; D gene: .; CDR3 protein: CATYMGREWNTEAFF; CDR3 DNA: TGTGCCACCTATATGGGGCGGGAATGGAACACTGAAGCTTTCTTT
J gene: TRBJ2-3; V gene: TRBV4-1; clone size: .; CDR3 length: 15; D gene: .; CDR3 protein: CASSQWTRSTDTQYF; CDR3 DNA: TGCGCCAGCAGCCAATGGACCAGAAGCACAGATACGCAGTATTTT
J gene: TRBJ2-5; V gene: TRBV12-3/TRBV12-4; clone size: few; CDR3 length: 14; D gene: TRBD2; CDR3 protein: CASSASGGRETQYF; CDR3 DNA: TGTGCCAGCAGCGCGTCTGGCGGGAGAGAGACCCAGTACTTC
J gene: TRBJ1-5; V gene: TRBV6-1; clone size: many; CDR3 length: 13; D gene: .; CDR3 protein: CASSRQFNQPQHF; CDR3 DNA: TGTGCCAGCAGTCGACAGTTCAATCAGCCCCAGCATTTT
J gene: TRBJ1-6; V gene: TRBV7-2; clone size: .; CDR3 length: 16; D gene: TRBD1; CDR3 protein: CASSTGTGIGNSPLHF; CDR3 DNA: TGTGCCAGCAGCACCGGGACAGGGATTGGAAATTCACCCCTCCACTTT
J gene: TRBJ2-1; V gene: TRBV12-5; clone size: .; CDR3 length: 14; D gene: TRBD2; CDR3 protein: CASGFAGGYNEQFF; CDR3 DNA: TGTGCTAGTGGTTTTGCGGGAGGGTACAATGAGCAGTTCTTC
J gene: TRBJ1-1; V gene: TRBV18; clone size: .; CDR3 length: 13; D gene: .; CDR3 protein: CASSPTGRAEAFF; CDR3 DNA: TGTGCCAGCTCACCAACAGGGCGGGCTGAAGCTTTCTTT
J gene: TRBJ1-1; V gene: TRBV9; clone size: .; CDR3 length: 15; D gene: .; CDR3 protein: CASSVDPGTYTEAFF; CDR3 DNA: TGTGCCAGCAGCGTAGATCCGGGGACCTACACTGAAGCTTTCTTT
J gene: TRBJ1-2; V gene: TRBV19; clone size: .; CDR3 length: 17; D gene: .; CDR3 protein: CASSIPTNRGRGYGYTF; CDR3 DNA: TGTGCCAGTAGTATACCTACGAACCGAGGAAGGGGCTATGGCTACACCTTC
J gene: TRBJ2-5; V gene: TRBV4-3; clone size: few; CDR3 length: 15; D gene: .; CDR3 protein: CASSSKGLFKETQYF; CDR3 DNA: TGCGCCAGCAGCTCTAAAGGCCTTTTCAAGGAGACCCAGTACTTC
J gene: TRBJ1-1; V gene: TRBV7-9; clone size: .; CDR3 length: 16; D gene: .; CDR3 protein: CASSLIVSFMNTEAFF; CDR3 DNA: TGTGCCAGCAGCTTAATTGTATCGTTCATGAACACTGAAGCTTTCTTT
J gene: TRBJ1-5; V gene: TRBV19; clone size: once; CDR3 length: 17; D gene: .; CDR3 protein: CASSVESGTLSNQPQHF; CDR3 DNA: TGTGCCAGTAGTGTGGAGTCCGGGACACTAAGCAATCAGCCCCAGCATTTT
J gene: TRBJ2-7; V gene: TRBV12-3/TRBV12-4; clone size: .; CDR3 length: 14; D gene: .; CDR3 protein: CASSLDGTPWRQYF; CDR3 DNA: TGTGCCAGCAGTTTAGACGGGACCCCGTGGAGGCAGTACTTC
J gene: TRBJ1-5; V gene: TRBV18; clone size: few; CDR3 length: 16; D gene: .; CDR3 protein: CASSPTGKGDNQPQHF; CDR3 DNA: TGTGCCAGCTCACCGACCGGGAAGGGAGACAATCAGCCCCAGCATTTT
J gene: TRBJ2-7; V gene: TRBV6-1; clone size: .; CDR3 length: 15; D gene: TRBD1; CDR3 protein: CASRQGQGAFYEQYF; CDR3 DNA: TGTGCCAGCAGACAAGGACAGGGAGCCTTCTACGAGCAGTACTTC
J gene: TRBJ2-3; V gene: TRBV6-6; clone size: many; CDR3 length: 12; D gene: .; CDR3 protein: CASGGSTDTQYF; CDR3 DNA: TGTGCCAGCGGCGGGAGCACAGATACGCAGTATTTT
J gene: TRBJ2-6; V gene: TRBV20-1; clone size: .; CDR3 length: 13; D gene: .; CDR3 protein: CSARVSGANVLTF; CDR3 DNA: TGCAGTGCTAGAGTCTCTGGGGCCAACGTCCTGACTTTC